This T cell receptor (beta chain) was sequenced in a study of long-term antiretroviral therapy in people with HIV. Study details: In the earliest collections, sampling predates the 2015 immediate-ART recommendation by about a decade.

The CDR3 sequence is 15 residues long. Germline CDR1 reads LNHNV; CDR2 reads YYDKDF (reference sequence). V lost 5 bases and J 2 bases, leaving 13 bases between the germline ends. Study conclusions and caveats: Viral resistance, ART adherence and therapy changes all lacked available data.

At the survey level, the v3.0 immunoSEQ assay was run. Assay: immunoSEQ multiplex PCR; the TCRdb copy retains only in-frame clones and omits some. In the table there are roughly 21,000 clones, roughly 80% of which are singletons. With respect to this clone: Its target is not known.

The receptor's source is a woman aged 25 to 39 with HIV. The chain couples TRBV15 to TRBJ1-5; D is uncertain. This sample comprised unsorted PBMCs, obtained 0.2 years after starting antiretroviral therapy. The CDR3, as DNA: TGTGCCACCAGCTACATCCCGATGGGCAATCAGCCCCAGCATTTT. Its translation: CATSYIPMGNQPQHF.